The TCR beta chain under discussion was sequenced for a study of blood T cell repertoires in COVID-19. Overall study context: Collection of acute and convalescent COVID-19 samples took place in the United States, Italy and Spain.

Profiling relied on immunoSEQ multiplex PCR, and the TCRdb table lists in-frame clones only, not all of them. The sample contains about 84,000 clones, 83% of which appear only once. This CDR3 has 15 residues. Trimming stripped 7 bases from V and 1 base from J, with 16 bases between. Germline V lookup: CDR1 MNHNY, CDR2 SVGAGI (reference sequence). Sequenced: peripheral blood. This sequence was found in a woman aged 80 or over with acute or convalescent COVID-19. This chain joins TRBV6-6 and TRBJ1-1, with D possibly being TRBD1 (5 bases). DNA of the CDR3: TGTGCCAGCACGGTGGGCCAGGGCTGGAACACTGAAGCTTTCTTT. Protein product: CASTVGQGWNTEAFF.